The rows below give T cell receptor beta chains drawn from one sample of a study of control samples from healthy donors and cancer patients. Libraries were prepared by immunoSEQ multiplex PCR; TCRdb keeps only in-frame clonotypes and omits some of them. The sample holds some 74,000 clones, 94% seen once. Material for sequencing was blood. The receptors shown here come from a woman under 40 in good health. The CDR3 runs from the conserved cysteine through the conserved F or W. D genes are given only for firm matches. Clone sizes are given selectively: once, few, many, or a class where the clone is expanded.

j_call d_call clone_size v_call cdr3_aa cdr3_nt
TRBJ1-5 TRBD1 NA TRBV9 CASSVDGTAQIGPQHF TGTGCCAGCAGCGTAGATGGGACAGCGCAAATTGGGCCCCAGCATTTT
TRBJ2-7 NA NA TRBV6-5 CASRPGRSRGYEQYF TGTGCCAGCAGGCCTGGGCGGAGTAGGGGCTACGAGCAGTACTTC
TRBJ2-3 TRBD2 NA TRBV15 CATSRDRLAGKDTQYF TGTGCCACCAGCAGAGATCGGCTAGCGGGCAAGGATACGCAGTATTTT
TRBJ2-1 NA NA TRBV3-1/TRBV3-2 CASSHVGDDTYNEQFF TGTGCCAGCAGCCACGTGGGGGACGATACCTACAATGAGCAGTTCTTC
TRBJ2-1 TRBD1 NA TRBV5-1 CASSSGDSYNEQFF TGCGCCAGCAGCTCTGGGGACAGCTACAATGAGCAGTTCTTC
TRBJ1-5 TRBD1 NA TRBV6-5 CASSPTGAGNQPQHF TGTGCCAGCAGTCCTACAGGGGCAGGCAATCAGCCCCAGCATTTT
TRBJ1-5 NA NA TRBV18 CASSPNRDQPQHF TGTGCCAGCTCACCTAATCGGGATCAGCCCCAGCATTTT
TRBJ1-3 NA once TRBV28 CASRSGQLSGNTIYF TGTGCCAGCAGGTCGGGGCAGCTCTCTGGAAACACCATATATTTT
TRBJ2-7 NA NA TRBV5-1 CASSETTRGTEQYF TGCGCCAGCAGCGAAACGACAAGAGGGACCGAGCAGTACTTC
TRBJ2-1 NA NA TRBV12-5 CASGLRLRGRNEQFF TGTGCTAGTGGTTTGCGTTTAAGGGGGAGAAATGAGCAGTTCTTC
TRBJ1-4 NA NA TRBV5-1 CASSRSGVVNEKLFF TGCGCCAGCAGCCGGTCGGGAGTAGTTAATGAAAAACTGTTTTTT
TRBJ2-1 TRBD2 NA TRBV30 CAWSPGGRGTQFF TGTGCCTGGAGTCCGGGGGGGAGGGGCACTCAGTTCTTC
TRBJ1-6 NA NA TRBV5-1 CARSLGLGGRGDNSPLHF TGCGCCCGCAGCTTGGGCCTGGGGGGGCGAGGGGATAATTCACCCCTCCACTTT
TRBJ1-1 NA NA TRBV5-1 CASSLATAANTEAFF TGCGCCAGCAGCTTGGCCACAGCGGCCAACACTGAAGCTTTCTTT
TRBJ1-1 NA few TRBV12-5 CASGLVGGTEAFF TGTGCTAGTGGCCTCGTGGGGGGCACTGAAGCTTTCTTT
TRBJ1-3 NA NA TRBV30 CAWSLHRGNTIYF TGTGCCTGGAGTCTCCACAGGGGAAACACCATATATTTT
TRBJ2-2 NA NA TRBV6-5 CASRITDSGLFF TGTGCCAGCAGGATAACGGACAGCGGGTTGTTTTTT
TRBJ2-5 TRBD1 NA TRBV7-6 CASSPETGNGETQYF TGTGCCAGCAGCCCCGAGACAGGGAATGGCGAGACCCAGTACTTC
TRBJ1-2 NA NA TRBV29-1 CSVLINRGQSGLGYGYTF TGCAGCGTCCTTATAAATAGAGGACAGAGCGGACTCGGCTATGGCTACACCTTC
TRBJ2-7 TRBD1 NA TRBV27 CASSPRDRTYEQYF TGTGCCAGCAGTCCGCGGGACAGGACCTACGAGCAGTACTTC
TRBJ1-1 TRBD1 NA TRBV18 CASSPAGQGYMNTEAFF TGTGCCAGCTCACCAGCGGGACAGGGATACATGAACACTGAAGCTTTCTTT
TRBJ1-5 NA NA TRBV5-6 CASSLGTGLSHQPQHF TGTGCCAGCAGCTTGGGCACAGGGTTGTCTCATCAGCCCCAGCATTTT
TRBJ2-1 TRBD2 NA TRBV5-4 CASSLRLAGGYNEQFF TGTGCCAGCAGCTTAAGACTAGCGGGGGGGTACAATGAGCAGTTCTTC
TRBJ1-2 NA NA TRBV12-3/TRBV12-4 CASSIETRRGYTF TGTGCCAGCAGTATAGAGACCCGTCGGGGCTACACCTTC
TRBJ2-7 NA NA TRBV2 CASTWTGEQYF TGTGCCAGCACCTGGACTGGCGAGCAGTACTTC
TRBJ1-2 NA NA TRBV4-1 CASSQDSVNYGYTF TGCGCCAGCAGCCAAGATTCAGTAAACTATGGCTACACCTTC
TRBJ2-2 NA NA TRBV18 CASSPQAGELFF TGTGCCAGCTCACCCCAGGCTGGGGAGCTGTTTTTT
TRBJ2-3 TRBD2 NA TRBV3-1/TRBV3-2 CASSQGPSGVDTQYF TGTGCCAGCAGCCAAGGTCCTAGCGGGGTAGATACGCAGTATTTT
TRBJ1-1 NA once TRBV9 CASSVEIIGGNAFF TGTGCCAGCAGCGTAGAGATTATTGGAGGGAACGCTTTCTTT
TRBJ1-5 NA few TRBV19 CASKTFHQPRAQPQHF TGTGCCAGTAAGACATTCCATCAGCCCCGTGCTCAGCCCCAGCATTTT
TRBJ2-1 NA NA TRBV7-9 CASTAGGTGEKQVF TGTGCCAGCACCGCGGGGGGGACAGGGGAAAAGCAGGTCTTC
TRBJ1-4 TRBD1 NA TRBV4-1 CASSQEATGDEKLFF TGCGCCAGCAGCCAAGAGGCAACAGGGGATGAAAAACTGTTTTTT